These 18 T cell receptor beta chains share one sample of origin, sequenced in a study of cytomegalovirus exposure and HLA in healthy donors. Vbeta (60) and Jbeta (13) primers were used in the PCR. Using immunoSEQ multiplex PCR, the repertoire was profiled, and TCRdb retains in-frame clones only, with some absent. The sample contains 150,000 to 180,000 clones, about 80% of which appear only once. The sample comprised PBMCs. The receptor source for this set is a woman aged 40 to 50 in good health and CMV-seronegative.

This clone was counted once. This chain connects TRBV5-1 to TRBJ1-2, with D possibly matching TRBD1 (5 bases). V shed 0 bases and J shed 1 base, with 10 bases lying between them. The CDR3 extends over 15 amino acids. Germline lookup yields CDR1 SGHRS and CDR2 YFSETQ. The DNA for the CDR3 is TGCGCCAGCAGCTTGGCCCCAGGGTTTAACTATGGCTACACCTTC. It specifies CASSLAPGFNYGYTF. Drawing the rest from reference TRBV5-1 and TRBJ1-2, the complete variable domain is KAGVTQTPRYLIKTRGQQVTLSCSPISGHRSVSWYQQTPGQGLQFLFEYFSETQRNKGNFPGRFSGRQFSNSRSEMNVSTLELGDSALYLCASSLAPGFNYGYTFGSGTRLTVV.

The rearrangement uses TRBV9 and TRBJ1-2; D is unresolved. Germline V gene lookup returns CDR1 SGDLS and CDR2 YYNGEE. CDR3 length: 14 amino acids. V was shortened by 2 bases and J by 0 bases, with 8 bases between the two germline ends. The CDR3 DNA reads as TGTGCCAGCAGCGTCGGGAGGGCTAACTATGGCTACACCTTC. Its translation: CASSVGRANYGYTF.

This chain uses TRBV6-9 with TRBJ1-5; 11 nucleotides line up with TRBD1. The CDR3 loop spans 15 amino acids. Trimming cost V 5 bases and J 7 bases; bases outside gene matches: 7. CDR1 is MNHGY and CDR2 is SVAAGI in the germline V gene. This CDR3 is CASSLRDRGGQPQHF. In DNA, the CDR3 is TGTGCCAGCAGTCTTCGGGACAGGGGGGGCCAGCCCCAGCATTTT.

The chain is built from TRBV19 and TRBJ2-7; D might be TRBD1 (6 bases). This CDR3 spans 14 amino acids. Germline values: CDR1 LNHDA, CDR2 SQIVND (reference sequence). V was cut by 2 bases and J by 5 bases, with 13 bases left in between. DNA of the CDR3: TGTGCCAGTAGTATATCCAGGGGTGGTAACGAGCAGTACTTC. This translates into CASSISRGGNEQYF.

The rearrangement joins TRBV27 to TRBJ2-1; possible D gene TRBD2, 5 bases. This CDR3 has 15 amino acids. Trimming stripped 0 bases from V and 0 bases from J, with 6 bases between. Germline V lookup: CDR1 MNHEY, CDR2 SMNVEV (reference sequence). The CDR3 coding sequence is TGTGCCAGCAGTTTATCCGGGAACTCCTACAATGAGCAGTTCTTC. It encodes CASSLSGNSYNEQFF.

The chain couples TRBV11-1 to TRBJ2-7; D is possibly TRBD2 (6 bases). Germline V gene lookup returns CDR1 SGHAT and CDR2 FQDESV (reference sequence). This CDR3 contains 15 residues. V was pared by 5 bases and J by 3 bases, with 17 bases between. CDR3 sequence (DNA): TGTGCCAGCAGCCAATGGAGGGAGACCCACTACGAGCAGTACTTC. It translates to CASSQWRETHYEQYF.

The chain is built from TRBV4-1 and TRBJ2-7; 8 nucleotides align to TRBD1. The V gene end was trimmed by 0 bases and the J gene end by 5 bases; junction bases not matched to a gene: 12. This CDR3 is 17 amino acids long. The germline V gene encodes CDR1 MGHRA and CDR2 YSYEKL. For the CDR3, the DNA is TGCGCCAGCAGCCAAGATGGGGAGACAGGGGCCGTAAACGAGCAGTACTTC. Translating it yields CASSQDGETGAVNEQYF.

The V gene is TRBV6-5, the J gene TRBJ1-1; tentative D call: TRBD1 (6 bases). Trimming stripped 5 bases from V and 1 base from J, with 8 bases between. Germline-derived CDR1 and CDR2 are MNHEY and SVGAGI. The CDR3 spans 13 residues. The CDR3 loop is CASSPQGNTEAFF. CDR3 nucleotides: TGTGCCAGCAGTCCACAGGGGAACACTGAAGCTTTCTTT.

This chain joins TRBV5-1 and TRBJ2-5; maybe TRBD2 (5 bases). V lost 2 bases, J lost 5 bases, and 10 bases lay in between. Germline V gene sequence: CDR1 SGHRS, CDR2 YFSETQ. The CDR3 is made up of 13 amino acids. The CDR3 sequence: CASSFVGGETQYF. CDR3 DNA sequence: TGCGCCAGCAGCTTCGTGGGCGGGGAGACCCAGTACTTC.

The V gene is TRBV11-1, the J gene TRBJ1-6, with 9 positions matching TRBD1. The V gene's germline CDR1 is SGHAT and CDR2 FQDESV (reference sequence). This CDR3 contains 15 residues. With V trimmed by 5 bases and J by 11 bases, 10 bases remained unmatched. DNA of the CDR3: TGTGCCAGCAGCCACAGCGGGACAGGGTTGACACCCCTCCACTTT. It codes for CASSHSGTGLTPLHF.

V and J are TRBV10-2 and TRBJ2-1, with 8 bases fitting TRBD2. Per germline, CDR1 WSHSY and CDR2 SAAADI. This CDR3 has 17 amino acids. The J segment lost 7 bases and the V segment lost 6 bases, leaving 17 bases of the junction unmatched. CDR3 sequence: CASRLTSGSGTSNEQFF. In nucleotides, the CDR3 is TGCGCCAGCAGGTTAACTAGCGGATCCGGGACCTCGAATGAGCAGTTCTTC.

In this sample, this clone turned up a few times. The CDR3 loop reads CAWSVAGRETQYF. CDR3 DNA sequence: TGTGCCTGGAGTGTGGCAGGGAGGGAGACCCAGTACTTC. This chain connects TRBV30 to TRBJ2-5, with D perhaps TRBD2 (6 bases). The V end was cut by 0 bases, the J end by 5 bases, with 10 bases between. Germline-derived CDR1 and CDR2 are GTSNPN and SVGIG (reference sequence). This CDR3 has 13 amino acids.

The V and J genes are TRBV6-4 and TRBJ2-3; TRBD1 agrees at 12 bases. Germline lookup yields CDR1 MRHNA and CDR2 SNTAGT. V lost 5 bases to trimming and J lost 1 base; unmatched junction nucleotides: 4. The CDR3 is made up of 16 amino acids. This CDR3 reads CASSSGTGGGTDTQYF. Written as DNA, the CDR3 is TGTGCCAGCAGTTCCGGGACAGGGGGCGGCACAGATACGCAGTATTTT.

CDR3 residues: CASSPGLLSSYEQYF. For the CDR3, the DNA is TGTGCCAGCAGTCCGGGACTTTTAAGCTCCTACGAGCAGTACTTC. The V gene is TRBV27, the J gene TRBJ2-7; perhaps TRBD2 as D (6 bases). The CDR3 runs to 15 residues. The V end was cut by 5 bases, the J end by 0 bases, with 14 bases between. Germline CDR1 MNHEY, CDR2 SMNVEV (reference sequence).

This chain uses TRBV7-6 with TRBJ1-3, with 8 bases fitting TRBD1. With 4 bases clipped from V and 4 bases from J, the junction kept 12 bases outside the gene matches. The CDR3 is made up of 17 amino acids. Germline loops: CDR1 SGHVS, CDR2 FNYEAQ. In nucleotides, the CDR3 is TGTGCCAGCAGCTCCTCCCCGGACAGGGTAAAAGGAAACACCATATATTTT. It is translated as CASSSSPDRVKGNTIYF.

The rearrangement links TRBV19 to TRBJ2-1, with 11 bases fitting TRBD2. This CDR3 comprises 16 residues. Germline CDR1 LNHDA, CDR2 SQIVND (reference sequence). With V trimmed by 5 bases and J by 5 bases, 8 bases remained unmatched. In DNA form, the CDR3 reads TGTGCCAGTAGTTCAACGTTACTAGCGGGAGACAATGAGCAGTTCTTC. Protein: CASSSTLLAGDNEQFF. Complete variable domain (other parts from reference TRBV19 and TRBJ2-1): DGGITQSPKYLFRKEGQNVTLSCEQNLNHDAMYWYRQDPGQGLRLIYYSQIVNDFQKGDIAEGYSVSREKKESFPLTVTSAQKNPTAFYLCASSSTLLAGDNEQFFGPGTRLTVL.

V usage is TRBV7-9 and J usage is TRBJ2-3; D gene ambiguous. There are 13 residues in the CDR3. Per germline, CDR1 SEHNR and CDR2 FQNEAQ (reference sequence). V was shortened by 6 bases and J by 0 bases, with 7 bases between the two germline ends. CDR3 sequence (DNA): TGTGCCAGCAGTCCTTTTAGCACAGATACGCAGTATTTT. Protein: CASSPFSTDTQYF.

The chain is built from TRBV4-2 and TRBJ2-7; tentative D call: TRBD2 (5 bases). The V end was cut by 0 bases, the J end by 5 bases, with 14 bases between. The CDR3 covers 15 residues. Germline values: CDR1 LGHNA, CDR2 YNFKEQ. The CDR3 loop is CASSQDPRGVDEQYF. For the CDR3, the DNA is TGTGCCAGCAGCCAAGACCCTCGGGGAGTAGACGAGCAGTACTTC.